Below, 7 T cell receptor beta chains from the same sample are listed, as sequenced in a study of T cells in Graves' hyperthyroidism and ophthalmopathy (dated by TCRdb to the late 2010s). Library construction relied on multiplex PCR. TCRdb names Illumina HiSeq 2000 as the instrument used. Amplification of TCR beta CDR3 regions was carried out from RNA transcripts. A first-round RT-PCR of the TCR CDR3 used the HTBI primer set with the Qiagen OneStep RT-PCR kit. The public reads were run again by TCRdb, first through fastp at Q25 and then through MiXCR, and only productive beta chains were kept. A single entry per CDR3 protein holds the most common genes and DNA from its merged rows. The sample table shows 500,000 to 750,000 distinct CDR3 sequences, and 46% are seen once. The ten largest make up more than 7% of the sample. The sample consisted of peripheral blood or thyroid tissue (not recorded which). These receptors were collected from a woman in her late teens or twenties with Graves' hyperthyroidism.

The V gene is TRBV2, the J gene TRBJ1-5; 9 bases agree with TRBD1. V shed 6 bases and J 14 bases; nucleotides not matched to a gene: 11. The CDR3 contains 13 residues. Per the germline V gene, CDR1 is SNHLY and CDR2 is FYNNEI. CDR3: CASRWDRDDNEHF. CDR3 bases: TGTGCCAGCAGGTGGGACAGGGATGACAATGAGCATTTT. Full variable domain (rest looked up from reference TRBV2 and TRBJ1-5): EPEVTQTPSHQVTQMGQEVILRCVPISNHLYFYWYRQILGQKVEFLVSFYNNEISEKSEIFDDQFSVERPDGSNFTLKIRSTKLEDSAMYFCASRWDRDDNEHFGDGTRLSIL.

This clonotype was counted ten times or more. The chain has TRBV7-9 and TRBJ2-2; the match to TRBD1 covers 9 bases. J gave up 1 base and V 5 bases, and 8 bases lay outside the gene matches. CDR3 length equals 17 residues. The germline V gene encodes CDR1 SEHNR and CDR2 FQNEAQ (reference sequence). The chain's CDR3 is CASSLITGGRNTGELFF. The DNA for the CDR3 is TGTGCCAGCAGCCTTATCACAGGGGGCCGGAACACCGGGGAGCTGTTTTTT.

This clonotype was counted once. V and J are TRBV20-1 and TRBJ2-1, with D tentatively TRBD2 (6 bases). V lost 6 bases to trimming and J lost 2 bases, with 14 bases between them. Germline V gene lookup returns CDR1 DFQATT and CDR2 SNEGSKA (reference sequence). This CDR3 is built from 14 residues. The CDR3 region is CSAPGVAAYNEQFF. The CDR3 coding sequence is TGCAGTGCCCCCGGAGTAGCGGCCTACAATGAGCAGTTCTTC.

As concerns this clonotype: This clone may be a read error of a much larger clone one base away. The V call is TRBV7-2, the J call TRBJ1-1; the D gene is possibly TRBD1 (5 bases). CDR1 SGHTA and CDR2 FQGNSA come from the germline V gene. The CDR3 totals 14 residues. The CDR3 is CASGRGGTNTEAFF. The DNA of the CDR3 is TGCGCCAGCGGCCGCGGGGGGACGAACACTGAAGCTTTCTTT.

This clonotype has a count of ten or more. The chain links TRBV5-8 to TRBJ1-4; a possible D gene is TRBD1 (6 bases). CDR1 is SGHTS and CDR2 is YDEGEE in the germline V gene. CDR3 size: 15 residues. V gave up 0 bases and J gave up 7 bases, with 13 bases separating them. CDR3 nucleotides: TGTGCCAGCAGCTTGGTGGGCACAGGGAGTGAAAAACTGTTTTTT. Its protein is CASSLVGTGSEKLFF.

A note on this clonotype: A much larger clone lies a single base off, so this may be a read error. The chain links TRBV4-1 to TRBJ2-7, with 9 bases matching TRBD2. The CDR3 is 15 amino acids. The germline gives CDR1 MGHRA, CDR2 YSYEKL. This chain's CDR3 is CASSQGLAEDYEQCF. In DNA form, the CDR3 reads TGCGCCAGCAGCCAAGGACTAGCGGAGGACTACGAGCAGTGCTTC.

This sequence joins TRBV29-1 and TRBJ1-4, with 8 bases fitting TRBD1. The CDR3 runs to 14 residues. Unmatched junction bases numbered 3, after V lost 3 bases and J lost 3 bases. CDR1 is SQVTM and CDR2 is ANQGSEA in the germline V gene. CDR3 coding DNA: TGCAGCGTTGACGCACAGGGGGCTAATGAAAAACTGTTTTTT. This codes for CSVDAQGANEKLFF. Based on the CDR3 plus reference TRBV29-1 and TRBJ1-4, the full variable domain is SAVISQKPSRDICQRGTSLTIQCQVDSQVTMMFWYRQQPGQSLTLIATANQGSEATYESGFVIDKFPISRPNLTFSTLTVSNMSPEDSSIYLCSVDAQGANEKLFFGSGTQLSVL.